This T cell receptor beta chain was documented in a study of cytomegalovirus exposure and HLA in healthy donors. Study-wide results and limits: Several of the most significant clusters appeared linked to common viral pathogens, based on a later analysis.

J gave up 1 base and V 6 bases, and 7 bases lay outside the gene matches. The CDR3 length is 16 residues. In germline, CDR1 is SGHVS, CDR2 FQNEAQ. The PCR used 60 Vbeta and 13 Jbeta primers. Assay used: immunoSEQ multiplex PCR; TCRdb lists only in-frame clones, some missing. The sample holds under 80,000 clones, around 75% seen once. Remarks on this clone: Its target is not known.

V usage is TRBV7-8 and J usage is TRBJ1-2; 11 bases fit TRBD1. The TCR originated in a woman between 35 and 50 years old in good health and CMV-seronegative. Sequences were obtained from PBMCs. The DNA of the CDR3 is TGTGCCAGCAGTTTAACCGGGACAGGGGGTAACTATGGCTACACCTTC. The encoded protein is CASSLTGTGGNYGYTF.